What follows describes a single T cell receptor beta chain. The sample comes from a study of blood T cell repertoires in COVID-19. Looking at the study overall: Sites across the United States, Italy and Spain contributed samples from acute and convalescent COVID-19. The cDNA or gDNA used as material had been derived from T cells, B-cell-depleted T cells, or PBMCs.

Original processing methods: Scientists estimated how many nucleated cells there were by amplifying reference gene primers. Data came from immunoSEQ multiplex PCR; TCRdb stores just in-frame clones and leaves some out. The V and J calls and clone size come from that table; D and trimming were worked out from the DNA. Of some 38,000 clones in the sample, roughly nine tenths were seen once. Germline CDR1 is MNHEY and CDR2 is SVGEGT. The CDR3 totals 14 residues. After removal of 1 base from V and 6 bases from J, the junction contained 5 bases not matched to a gene. The rearrangement links TRBV6-2 or TRBV6-3 to TRBJ2-5; 7 bases are shared with TRBD1. The sequencing input was peripheral blood. This TCR was sampled from a man between 65 and 79 years old with acute or convalescent COVID-19. The CDR3 spells CASSYLGTVKTQYF. CDR3 nucleotide sequence: TGTGCCAGCAGTTACTTGGGGACAGTAAAGACCCAGTACTTC.